A single T cell receptor beta chain is shown here with its context. Authors' analysis steps: Counts of nucleated cells, estimated from reference gene primer amplification, were obtained. Produced via immunoSEQ multiplex PCR; TCRdb's table is partial and in-frame only. V and J calls and clone size follow that table, whereas D and trimming were derived from the DNA. The sample consists of fewer than 100,000 clones, more than 75% of them appearing once. The entry originates in a study of blood T cell repertoires in COVID-19. Study-wide context: Sample material is recorded as cDNA or gDNA derived from T cells, B-cell-depleted T cells, or PBMCs.

The CDR3 totals 15 residues. Germline V gives CDR1 SGHRS, CDR2 YFSETQ. V shed 4 bases, J shed 12 bases, and the junction held 11 bases outside the gene matches. The source material was peripheral blood. The receptor was derived from a woman of 80 years or more with acute or convalescent COVID-19. This rearrangement joins TRBV5-1 to TRBJ2-1; 12 bases align to TRBD2. In DNA, the CDR3 is TGCGCCAGCAGCGGAGGACTAGCGGGAAGCACTGGGCAGTTCTTC. It is translated as CASSGGLAGSTGQFF.